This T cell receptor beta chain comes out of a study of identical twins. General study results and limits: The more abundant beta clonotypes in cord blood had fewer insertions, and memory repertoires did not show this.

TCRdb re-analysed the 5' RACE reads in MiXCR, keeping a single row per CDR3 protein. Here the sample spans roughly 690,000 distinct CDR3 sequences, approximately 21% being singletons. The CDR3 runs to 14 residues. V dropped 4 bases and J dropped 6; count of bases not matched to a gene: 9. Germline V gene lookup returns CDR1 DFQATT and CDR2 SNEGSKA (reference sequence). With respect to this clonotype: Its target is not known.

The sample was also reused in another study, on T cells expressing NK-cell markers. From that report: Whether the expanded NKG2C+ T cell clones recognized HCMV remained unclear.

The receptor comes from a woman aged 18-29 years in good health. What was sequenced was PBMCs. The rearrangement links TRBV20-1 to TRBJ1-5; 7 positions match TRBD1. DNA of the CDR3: TGCAGTGCTACCCGGACAGGTCGGGGTCAGCCCCAGCATTTT. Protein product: CSATRTGRGQPQHF.